Reported below is one TCR beta chain. This CDR3 spans 15 amino acids. V lost 7 bases to trimming and J lost 0 bases, with 15 bases between them. Per germline, CDR1 SNHLY and CDR2 FYNNEI. The data were obtained in a study of blood T cell repertoires in COVID-19. TCRdb keeps only in-frame clones here, not all; method: immunoSEQ multiplex PCR. The data contain 200,000 to 250,000 clones, 90% of them seen just once; the ten biggest clones take up about 14%. V and J are TRBV2 and TRBJ1-1, with D unclear. This TCR was recovered from a man aged 25 to 40 who had been exposed to COVID-19. Sequencing was done on a sample of PBMCs or T cells enriched from blood (not recorded which). Here the CDR3 DNA reads TGTGCCAGCACTACAGCTTTGGCAGTGAACACTGAAGCTTTCTTT. This sequence encodes CASTTALAVNTEAFF.